A single sample is the source of the 8 T cell receptor beta chains below, sequenced in a study of blood T cell repertoires in COVID-19. TCRdb keeps only in-frame clones here, not all; method: immunoSEQ multiplex PCR. This table has under 300,000 clones, around nine tenths appearing once. The sequencing sample was made of peripheral blood. The receptors here all came from a woman aged 40 to 55 who had recovered from COVID-19.

This chain links TRBV9 with TRBJ2-3; TRBD1 is a possible D gene (6 bases). This CDR3 has 22 residues. The V end was cut by 3 bases, the J end by 1 base, with 33 bases between. CDR1 is SGDLS, CDR2 YYNGEE, per germline. In DNA form, the CDR3 reads TGTGCCAGCAGCGCGCCCGAGGGGCACAGAAAGGGTGGGAAGGGGGGCACAGATACGCAGTATTTT. Its translation is CASSAPEGHRKGGKGGTDTQYF.

The V call is TRBV6-5, the J call TRBJ1-2; D gene unclear. The CDR3 consists of 12 residues. Trimming stripped 4 bases from V and 3 bases from J, with 6 bases between. CDR1 MNHEY and CDR2 SVGAGI come from the germline V gene. The CDR3 sequence is CASSSTDYGYTF. The CDR3 DNA reads as TGTGCCAGCAGTTCAACGGACTATGGCTACACCTTC.

This chain links TRBV7-2 with TRBJ1-6, with D possibly being TRBD1 (6 bases). V shed 4 bases and J shed 5 bases, with 12 bases lying between them. CDR3 size: 15 residues. Germline CDR1 is SGHTA and CDR2 is FQGNSA. The CDR3 region is CASSSGVANNSPLHF. CDR3 in DNA: TGTGCCAGCAGCTCAGGGGTGGCCAATAATTCACCCCTCCACTTT.

In regard to this clone: A junction end diverges from the germline sequence, so it may reflect a read error. The chain uses TRBV3-1 (or the pseudogene TRBV3-2) and TRBJ1-6; 7 nucleotides agree with TRBD1. The CDR3 is made up of 16 amino acids. Germline CDR1 is LGHDT and CDR2 is YNNKEL (reference sequence). CDR3 protein: CASSLRTGAYDSPLHF. The CDR3 DNA reads as TGTGCCAGCAGCCTGCGGACAGGAGCCTATGATTCACCCCTCCACTTT.

The V and J genes are TRBV19 and TRBJ1-2; TRBD1 might be the D (5 bases). V lost 6 bases to trimming and J lost 2 bases, with 16 bases between them. The CDR3 covers 15 residues. Germline V gene data show CDR1 as LNHDA and CDR2 as SQIVND (reference sequence). In DNA, the CDR3 is TGTGCCAGTAGCCCCGGGCCCCGGGGGAACTATGGCTACACCTTC. Its protein is CASSPGPRGNYGYTF.

Remarks on this clone: Other DNA sequences of this sample code for an identical CDR3. The chain links TRBV5-4 to TRBJ2-1; unclear D gene. The CDR3 contains 16 residues. From germline, CDR1 is SGHNT and CDR2 YYREEE (reference sequence). With 1 base removed from V and 1 base from J, the gap between germline ends came to 12 bases. The CDR3 loop is CASSLSGGASYNEQFF. Written as DNA, the CDR3 is TGTGCCAGCAGCTTGTCTGGCGGCGCATCCTACAATGAGCAGTTCTTC.

The V call is TRBV18, the J call TRBJ1-5; TRBD1 matches 9 bases. Germline values: CDR1 KGHSH, CDR2 LQKENI. CDR3 length: 16 residues. V lost 4 bases, J lost 9 bases, and 13 bases stayed unmatched. CDR3 region: CASSHSGTGPGGPQHF. The CDR3 DNA follows: TGTGCCAGCTCACACTCCGGGACAGGGCCCGGGGGGCCCCAGCATTTT.

This chain joins TRBV6-5 and TRBJ2-7; TRBD2 might be the D (5 bases). The CDR3 totals 12 residues. Trimming removed 4 bases from V and 9 bases from J, with 13 bases in between. CDR1 and CDR2 from the germline V gene are MNHEY and SVGAGI. CDR3 DNA: TGTGCCAGCAGTTCCCCTGGGAGCCCGCAGTACTTC. It specifies CASSSPGSPQYF.